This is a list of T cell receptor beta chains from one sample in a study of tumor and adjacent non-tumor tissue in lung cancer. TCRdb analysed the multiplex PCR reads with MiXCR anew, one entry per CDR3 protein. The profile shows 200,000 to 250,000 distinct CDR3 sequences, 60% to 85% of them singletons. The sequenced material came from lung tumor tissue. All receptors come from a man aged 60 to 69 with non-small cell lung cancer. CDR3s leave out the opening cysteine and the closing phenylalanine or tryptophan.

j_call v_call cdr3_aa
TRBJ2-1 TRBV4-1 ASSQEYRGCSYNEQF
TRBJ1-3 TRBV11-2 ASSLYGNTIY
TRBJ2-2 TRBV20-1 SARVGGANTWELF
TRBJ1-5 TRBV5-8 AGSLGSFRPQH
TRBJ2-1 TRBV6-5 TSSYPPTDRRHSGSYYNEQF
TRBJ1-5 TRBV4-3 ANSQDWAQPQH
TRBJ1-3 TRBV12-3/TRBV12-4 ASSFINSGNTIY
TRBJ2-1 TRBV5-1 PSQGETSGRLNEQF
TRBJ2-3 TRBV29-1 SAEPSSQDTKY
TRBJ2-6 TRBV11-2 VSSLVPKDRPSGPNVLT
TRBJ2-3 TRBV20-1 NAEAGAVTDTQY
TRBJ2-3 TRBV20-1 STSRPTLAGVGNSQDTQY
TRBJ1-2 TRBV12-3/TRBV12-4 TSSWWDGNGYT
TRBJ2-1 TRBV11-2 VISLTWTSGGSEQF
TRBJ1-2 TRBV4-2 ASSPPRTENYGYT